This TCR beta chain appears in the sequencing data of a study of blood T cell repertoires in COVID-19. For the study at large: The samples span acute and convalescent COVID-19 from the United States, Italy and Spain. Nucleic acid was either cDNA or gDNA, and it came from T cells, B-cell-depleted T cells, or PBMCs.

Authors' methods: Quantification of nucleated cells was approximated via reference gene primer amplification. Profiled with immunoSEQ multiplex PCR; TCRdb holds only in-frame clones, not every one. V and J calls and clone size are those listed in that table; D and trimming were worked out from the DNA. The table has about 200,000 clones, roughly 90% seen once. Germline assignment: CDR1 LGHDT and CDR2 YNNKEL (reference sequence). V gave up 1 base and J gave up 8 bases; unmatched junction bases: 7. There are 15 residues in the CDR3. This chain links TRBV3-1 (or the pseudogene TRBV3-2) with TRBJ1-2; TRBD1 aligns across 10 bases. This TCR derives from a man between 18 and 29 years old with active or convalescent COVID-19. Sequenced sample: peripheral blood. In nucleotides, the CDR3 is TGTGCCAGCAGCCAAGCGGGGACAGGGGTGGGCGGCTACACCTTC. This gives the protein CASSQAGTGVGGYTF.